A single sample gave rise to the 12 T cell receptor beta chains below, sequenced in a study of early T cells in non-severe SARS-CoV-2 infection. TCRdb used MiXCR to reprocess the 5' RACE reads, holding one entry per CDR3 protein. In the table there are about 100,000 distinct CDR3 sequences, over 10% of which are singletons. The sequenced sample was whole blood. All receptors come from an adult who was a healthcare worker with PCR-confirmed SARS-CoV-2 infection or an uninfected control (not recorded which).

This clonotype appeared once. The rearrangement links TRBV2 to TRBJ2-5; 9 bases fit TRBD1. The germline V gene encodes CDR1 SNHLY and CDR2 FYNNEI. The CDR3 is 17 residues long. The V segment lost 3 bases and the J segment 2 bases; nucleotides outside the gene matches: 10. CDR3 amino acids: CASSEGDRGELQETQYF. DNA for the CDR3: TGTGCCAGCAGTGAGGGCGACAGGGGGGAACTTCAAGAGACCCAGTACTTC.

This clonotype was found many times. CDR3 coding DNA: TGTGCCAGCAGCTTGCGGGCAGGGAACGCTTTCTTT. Residues: CASSLRAGNAFF. The rearrangement links TRBV5-6 to TRBJ1-1; D is possibly TRBD1 (5 bases). The germline V gene encodes CDR1 SGHDT and CDR2 YYEEEE. The CDR3 extends over 12 amino acids. Trimming left V 1 base short and J 11 bases short, with 12 bases between.

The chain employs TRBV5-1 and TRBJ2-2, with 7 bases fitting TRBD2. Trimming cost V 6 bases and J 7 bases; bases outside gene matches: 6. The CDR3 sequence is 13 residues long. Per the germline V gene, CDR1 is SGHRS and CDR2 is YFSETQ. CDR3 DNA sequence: TGCGCCAGCACTCGGGAGGCCGTCGGGGAGCTGTTTTTT. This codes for CASTREAVGELFF.

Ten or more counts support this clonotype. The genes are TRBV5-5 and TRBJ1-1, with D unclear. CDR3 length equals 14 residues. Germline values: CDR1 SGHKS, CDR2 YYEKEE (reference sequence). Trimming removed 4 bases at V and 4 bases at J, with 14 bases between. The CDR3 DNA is TGTGCCAGCAGCCCCCATCAGGCGGGCACTGAAGCTTTCTTT. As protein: CASSPHQAGTEAFF.

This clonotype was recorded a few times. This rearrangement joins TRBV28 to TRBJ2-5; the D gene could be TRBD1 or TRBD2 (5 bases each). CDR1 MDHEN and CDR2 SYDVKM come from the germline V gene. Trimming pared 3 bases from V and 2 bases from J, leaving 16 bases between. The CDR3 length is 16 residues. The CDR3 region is CASSLGLGTKQETQYF. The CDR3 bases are TGTGCCAGCAGTTTGGGGCTTGGGACCAAACAAGAGACCCAGTACTTC.

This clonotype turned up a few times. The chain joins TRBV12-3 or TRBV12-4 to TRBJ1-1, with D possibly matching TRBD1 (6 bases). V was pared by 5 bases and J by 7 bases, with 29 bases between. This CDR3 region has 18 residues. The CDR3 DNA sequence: TGTGCCAGCAGTCTCCCAACGGGGGCCCAGGTGTGGATGGGTGAAGCTTTCTTT. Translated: CASSLPTGAQVWMGEAFF.

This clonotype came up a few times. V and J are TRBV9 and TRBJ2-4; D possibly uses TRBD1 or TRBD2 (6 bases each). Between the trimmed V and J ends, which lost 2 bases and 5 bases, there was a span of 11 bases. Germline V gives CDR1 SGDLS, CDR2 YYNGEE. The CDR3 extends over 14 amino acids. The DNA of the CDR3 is TGTGCCAGCAGCGTCGGGGGCCGCCAAAACATTCAGTACTTC. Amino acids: CASSVGGRQNIQYF.

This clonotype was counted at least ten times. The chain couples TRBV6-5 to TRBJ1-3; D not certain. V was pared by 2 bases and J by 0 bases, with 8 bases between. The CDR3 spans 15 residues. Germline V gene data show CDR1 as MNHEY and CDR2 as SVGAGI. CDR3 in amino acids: CASSYGLSSGNTIYF. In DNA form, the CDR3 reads TGTGCCAGCAGTTACGGGCTTAGCTCTGGAAACACCATATATTTT.

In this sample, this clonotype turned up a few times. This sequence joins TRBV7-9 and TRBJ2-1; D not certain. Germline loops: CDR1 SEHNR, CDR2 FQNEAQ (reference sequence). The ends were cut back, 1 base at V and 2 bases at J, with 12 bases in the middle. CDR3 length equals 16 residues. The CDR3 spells CASSLGHRGTYNEQFF. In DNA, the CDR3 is TGTGCCAGCAGCTTAGGGCACCGTGGGACCTACAATGAGCAGTTCTTC.

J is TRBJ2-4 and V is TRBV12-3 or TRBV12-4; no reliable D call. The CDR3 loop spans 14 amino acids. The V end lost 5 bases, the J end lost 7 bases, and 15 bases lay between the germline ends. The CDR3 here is CASSPQSGKNIQYF. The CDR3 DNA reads TGTGCCAGCAGTCCCCAGAGTGGCAAGAACATTCAGTACTTC.

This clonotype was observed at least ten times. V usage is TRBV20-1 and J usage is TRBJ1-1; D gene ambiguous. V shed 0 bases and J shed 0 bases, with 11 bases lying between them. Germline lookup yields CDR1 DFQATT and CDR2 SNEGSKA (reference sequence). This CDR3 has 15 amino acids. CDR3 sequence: CSARDRGGMNTEAFF. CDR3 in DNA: TGCAGTGCTAGAGATAGAGGAGGGATGAACACTGAAGCTTTCTTT.

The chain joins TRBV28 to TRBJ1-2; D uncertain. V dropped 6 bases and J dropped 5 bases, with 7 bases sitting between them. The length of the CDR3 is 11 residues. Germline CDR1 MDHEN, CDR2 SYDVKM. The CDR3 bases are TGTGCCAGCAGAGCGGCATATGGCTACACCTTC. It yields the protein CASRAAYGYTF.